Reported below is one T cell receptor (beta chain). What it binds is unknown. Produced via immunoSEQ multiplex PCR; TCRdb's table is partial and in-frame only. The table has 95,000 to 100,000 clones, roughly nine tenths seen once. The data stem from a study of T cell responses to AZD1222 COVID-19 vaccine. Whole-study results and caveats: A reported finding is that nearly half of spike-specific TCRs target unmutated variant regions. At 160-218 and 743-854, vaccine-associated CD4 TCRs were dominant, and they spanned spike. Clonal diversity was possibly underestimated; the donors were predominantly white British and more often female. Repertoires were sampled only after the peak T cell response.

Germline CDR1 reads MDHEN; CDR2 reads SYDVKM. Trimming removed 2 bases at V and 0 bases at J, with 8 bases between. This CDR3 comprises 14 residues. The J gene is TRBJ2-7, the V gene TRBV28; no clear D. The sequencing here drew on peripheral blood, taken on day 0 of AZD1222 vaccination. The clonotype originates from an adult in good health. The CDR3 reads CASSLQDASYEQYF. For the CDR3, the DNA is TGTGCCAGCAGTTTACAGGACGCCTCCTACGAGCAGTACTTC.